This TCR beta chain was sequenced for a study of early T cells in non-severe SARS-CoV-2 infection. At the level of the study: Investigators sequenced bulk RNA drawn from unsorted whole blood, and chains remained unpaired.

Individual cDNA molecules were tagged with unique molecular identifiers, the study reported. One entry per CDR3 protein, called by TCRdb with MiXCR from the 5' RACE reads. Of 75,000 to 100,000 distinct CDR3 sequences in the sample, over 12% were seen once. General study results and limits: Lookups in VDJdb leaned toward anti-spike CD8 responses and missed private and CD4 specificities.

The CDR3 has 15 amino acids. CDR1 is SGHRS and CDR2 is YFSETQ in the germline V gene. Trimming removed 2 bases from V and 3 bases from J; junction bases left unmatched: 5. Note on this clonotype: The target antigen is unknown.

The sample consisted of whole blood. This clonotype originated in an adult who was a healthcare worker with PCR-confirmed SARS-CoV-2 infection or an uninfected control (not recorded which). This chain uses TRBV5-1 with TRBJ1-5; 7 bases fit TRBD1. The DNA of the CDR3 is TGCGCCAGCAGCTTAGGGGGCAGGATCAATCAGCCCCAGCATTTT. Amino acid sequence: CASSLGGRINQPQHF.